Listed here are 24 T cell receptor beta chains from one sample, sequenced in a study of cytomegalovirus exposure and HLA in healthy donors (dated by TCRdb to the late 2010s). Library preparation was by the immunoSEQ multiplex PCR assay. The multiplex PCR relied on a mix of 60 forward primers for TCR Vbeta segments and 13 reverse primers for TCR Jbeta segments. Sourced from immuneACCESS, this table was stored by TCRdb with only in-frame sequences that have V and J called. A share of the clones is absent; for the studies checked, an unresolved V gene accounts for under half, and the remainder has no known explanation. This sample has nearly 200,000 clones in its table, and roughly 76% of those were observed once. Together, the top ten hold roughly 2.1% of the sample. The sample was PBMCs. The origin of the receptors is a woman aged 25 to 39 in good health and CMV-seropositive.

V gene TRBV5-1 combines with J gene TRBJ2-3; 7 bases match TRBD2. The junction had 7 bases not matched to a gene; V was cut back by 2 bases and J by 4 bases. This CDR3 comprises 15 residues. Germline lookup yields CDR1 SGHRS and CDR2 YFSETQ. CDR3 DNA sequence: TGCGCCAGCAGCTTAGGCGGGAGTGGAGCAGATACGCAGTATTTT. Translation gives CASSLGGSGADTQYF.

The rearrangement uses TRBV28 and TRBJ2-1, with TRBD1 identical over 11 bases. V shed 5 bases, J shed 5 bases, and the junction held 5 bases outside the gene matches. Germline CDR1 reads MDHEN; CDR2 reads SYDVKM. The CDR3 has 15 amino acids. CDR3 nucleotide sequence: TGTGCCAGCAGTCGCCCGGGACAGGGGGACAATGAGCAGTTCTTC. Translating gives CASSRPGQGDNEQFF.

The chain joins TRBV9 to TRBJ2-1, with 9 bases that match TRBD2. The CDR3 consists of 15 residues. Germline trimming cut 0 bases from V and 7 bases from J; bases unmatched to any gene: 5. Germline loops: CDR1 SGDLS, CDR2 YYNGEE. The CDR3 sequence is CASSVGSGGQNEQFF. The CDR3 nucleotides are TGTGCCAGCAGCGTAGGTAGCGGGGGACAGAATGAGCAGTTCTTC.

The chain is built from TRBV25-1 and TRBJ1-5; D is possibly TRBD1 (6 bases). V lost 2 bases and J lost 6, with 14 bases in between. Per the germline V gene, CDR1 is MGHDK and CDR2 is SYGVNS. There are 15 residues in the CDR3. CDR3 loop: CASSEEAEGGQPQHF. CDR3 DNA sequence: TGTGCCAGCAGTGAAGAGGCAGAAGGGGGTCAGCCCCAGCATTTT.

This chain links TRBV30 with TRBJ2-2; D gene unclear. The CDR3 has 11 amino acids. Trimming removed 2 bases at V and 9 bases at J, with 7 bases between. Germline CDR1 is GTSNPN and CDR2 is SVGIG (reference sequence). The CDR3 DNA reads as TGTGCCTGGAGTTACGAGAGGGAGCTGTTTTTT. It codes for CAWSYERELFF.

The chain carries TRBV5-4 and TRBJ1-2; D gene unclear. The CDR3 runs to 15 residues. CDR1 SGHNT and CDR2 YYREEE come from the germline V gene (reference sequence). V shed 0 bases and J shed 3 bases, with 12 bases lying between them. CDR3 sequence: CASSLVLAGHYGYTF. Here the CDR3 DNA reads TGTGCCAGCAGCTTGGTATTGGCGGGCCACTATGGCTACACCTTC. Full variable domain (outside the CDR3, taken from reference TRBV5-4 and TRBJ1-2): ETGVTQSPTHLIKTRGQQVTLRCSSQSGHNTVSWYQQALGQGPQFIFQYYREEENGRGNFPPRFSGLQFPNYSSELNVNALELDDSALYLCASSLVLAGHYGYTFGSGTRLTVV.

In this sample, this clone turned up a few times. This chain joins TRBV2 and TRBJ1-1, with 10 bases matching TRBD1. The CDR3 is made up of 15 amino acids. The trim removed 6 bases at V and 11 bases at J, leaving 15 bases unmatched. From germline, CDR1 is SNHLY and CDR2 FYNNEI. The CDR3 spells CASSESRQGAPEAFF. Written as DNA, the CDR3 is TGTGCCAGCAGCGAGTCGCGACAGGGGGCCCCGGAGGCTTTCTTT.

As DNA, the CDR3 is TGTGCCAGCAGCTTAGAATCAGGGGGTTTGAGTCAGCCCCAGCATTTT. Protein sequence: CASSLESGGLSQPQHF. This chain uses TRBV7-2 with TRBJ1-5; 7 bases map to TRBD1. Germline CDR1 reads SGHTA; CDR2 reads FQGNSA. The CDR3 spans 16 residues. After removal of 1 base from V and 6 bases from J, the junction contained 9 bases not matched to a gene.

The gene calls are TRBV5-1 and TRBJ1-2, with D possibly matching TRBD1 (5 bases). Looked up from germline, CDR1 is SGHRS and CDR2 is YFSETQ. This CDR3 spans 15 amino acids. V was pared by 4 bases and J by 3 bases, with 16 bases between. CDR3 DNA sequence: TGCGCCAGCAGCATTTCCCCCGGGACTCACTATGGCTACACCTTC. Amino acid sequence: CASSISPGTHYGYTF.

The chain carries TRBV5-4 and TRBJ2-3, with 11 bases fitting TRBD2. The CDR3 covers 15 residues. J gave up 4 bases and V 4 bases, and 5 bases lay outside the gene matches. Germline CDR1 and CDR2: SGHNT and YYREEE (reference sequence). CDR3 sequence (DNA): TGTGCCAGCAGCCCTACTAGCGGGAGTGCAGATACGCAGTATTTT. Protein sequence: CASSPTSGSADTQYF.

This chain uses TRBV27 with TRBJ1-4; TRBD1 agrees at 7 bases. J lost 6 bases, V lost 3 bases, and 10 bases had no gene match. The CDR3 is 16 amino acids. CDR1 and CDR2 (germline): MNHEY, SMNVEV (reference sequence). The CDR3 loop reads CASSLIHAGGDEKLFF. CDR3 nucleotide sequence: TGTGCCAGCAGTTTGATTCATGCAGGGGGTGATGAAAAACTGTTTTTT.

The V call is TRBV7-6, the J call TRBJ2-5; TRBD2 matches at 11 bases. The CDR3 runs 17 residues. Germline-derived CDR1 and CDR2 are SGHVS and FNYEAQ. J was trimmed by 0 bases and V by 0 bases; bases with no gene match: 3. The CDR3 loop reads CASSLATSGEYQETQYF. CDR3 coding DNA: TGTGCCAGCAGCTTAGCGACTAGCGGGGAGTACCAAGAGACCCAGTACTTC.

This chain joins TRBV7-2 and TRBJ2-4, with TRBD1 matching 7 bases. V shed 3 bases, J shed 1 base, and the junction held 6 bases outside the gene matches. CDR1 and CDR2 from the germline V gene are SGHTA and FQGNSA. The CDR3 covers 16 residues. CDR3 sequence: CASSFRQGTAKNIQYF. In DNA, the CDR3 is TGTGCCAGCAGCTTCAGACAGGGAACGGCCAAAAACATTCAGTACTTC.

This clone was seen a handful of times. The chain combines TRBV7-9 with TRBJ2-5, with 9 bases that match TRBD1. Germline V CDR1 and CDR2: SEHNR, FQNEAQ (reference sequence). The CDR3 length is 15 residues. V was pared by 4 bases and J by 5 bases, with 8 bases of the junction left unmatched. CDR3 sequence (DNA): TGTGCCAGCAGCTACCCGACAGGGGGAGGCGAGACCCAGTACTTC. Residues: CASSYPTGGGETQYF.

This sequence joins TRBV4-1 and TRBJ2-7; unclear D gene. Germline V gene sequence: CDR1 MGHRA, CDR2 YSYEKL. The CDR3 is 15 residues long. V lost 2 bases and J lost 1, with 12 bases in between. CDR3 loop: CASSQQSGLSYEQYF. The CDR3 DNA is TGCGCCAGCAGCCAACAGTCTGGGCTTTCCTACGAGCAGTACTTC.

V is TRBV5-1 and J is TRBJ2-6, with D perhaps TRBD1 (6 bases). The CDR3 is 14 residues long. CDR1 and CDR2 from the germline V gene are SGHRS and YFSETQ. Trimming pared 6 bases from V and 2 bases from J, leaving 9 bases between. In nucleotides, the CDR3 is TGCGCCAGCAATCCAGGGGCTGGGGCCAACGTCCTGACTTTC. Amino acid sequence: CASNPGAGANVLTF.

The sample holds one count of this clone. The gene calls are TRBV6-6 and TRBJ2-7; 7 bases fit TRBD1. V lost 6 bases and J lost 5; bases outside the gene matches: 13. CDR1 and CDR2 (germline): MNHNY, SVGAGI (reference sequence). This CDR3 spans 15 amino acids. The CDR3 is CASSYDATGAHEQYF. The CDR3 nucleotides are TGTGCCAGCAGCTACGACGCAACAGGGGCCCACGAGCAGTACTTC.

This chain joins TRBV13 and TRBJ1-5; D might be TRBD1 (5 bases). Deletions cut 0 bases from V and 1 base from J, with 13 bases between. CDR1 and CDR2 (germline): PRHDT, FYEKMQ (reference sequence). CDR3 length: 17 residues. Here the CDR3 DNA reads TGTGCCAGCAGCTTAGGCCACGGCGGGGGGAGCAATCAGCCCCAGCATTTT. Translating it yields CASSLGHGGGSNQPQHF.

V is TRBV6-1 and J is TRBJ1-1, with D perhaps matching TRBD1 (6 bases). Per germline, CDR1 MNHNS and CDR2 SASEGT. Trimming shortened V by 4 bases and J by 6 bases, and 15 bases separated the two germline ends. The CDR3 covers 14 residues. The CDR3 protein is CASSADLEGAEAFF. In DNA, the CDR3 is TGTGCCAGCAGTGCCGACTTAGAGGGGGCTGAAGCTTTCTTT.

CDR3 nucleotide sequence: TGTGCCATCAGGGACACAGGGGGCGAGCAGTACTTC. This sequence encodes CAIRDTGGEQYF. The rearrangement uses TRBV10-3 and TRBJ2-7, with TRBD1 matching 8 bases. Germline values: CDR1 ENHRY, CDR2 SYGVKD. Trimming cost V 6 bases and J 6 bases; bases outside gene matches: 4. CDR3 length: 12 residues.

V usage is TRBV7-9 and J usage is TRBJ2-7; weak D call: TRBD1 (5 bases). The CDR3 spans 12 residues. Trimming took 1 base from V and 11 from J, leaving 12 bases between them. The germline gives CDR1 SEHNR, CDR2 FQNEAQ (reference sequence). The CDR3 loop reads CASSLGQGVKYF. CDR3 in DNA: TGTGCCAGCAGCTTAGGTCAGGGTGTCAAGTACTTC.

The CDR3 nucleotides are TGTGCCAGCAGCCCCGAGGGAAGGACGCAGTATTTT. As protein: CASSPEGRTQYF. This chain joins TRBV7-7 and TRBJ2-3, with D tentatively TRBD2 (5 bases). With 5 bases removed from V and 9 bases from J, the gap between germline ends came to 12 bases. Germline V gives CDR1 SSHAT, CDR2 FNYEAQ (reference sequence). This CDR3 comprises 12 residues.

Only a few counts were recorded for this clone. Within the sample, other DNA sequences also encode this same CDR3. This chain joins TRBV29-1 and TRBJ2-7; D is possibly TRBD1 (5 bases). The CDR3 spans 12 residues. Per germline, CDR1 SQVTM and CDR2 ANQGSEA. V shed 6 bases and J shed 3 bases, with 12 bases lying between them. CDR3 nucleotides: TGCAGCGTGAAAACAGGATACTACGAGCAGTACTTC. Amino acids: CSVKTGYYEQYF.

V is TRBV5-6 and J is TRBJ2-7; a weak D match, TRBD2 (5 bases). The CDR3 extends over 13 amino acids. Deletions cut 1 base from V and 4 bases from J, with 9 bases between. Per germline, CDR1 SGHDT and CDR2 YYEEEE. DNA of the CDR3: TGTGCCAGCAGCTTGAGCGGTGGTTACGAGCAGTACTTC. As protein: CASSLSGGYEQYF. The full variable domain, its missing parts supplied by reference TRBV5-6 and TRBJ2-7, is DAGVTQSPTHLIKTRGQQVTLRCSPKSGHDTVSWYQQALGQGPQFIFQYYEEEERQRGNFPDRFSGHQFPNYSSELNVNALLLGDSALYLCASSLSGGYEQYFGPGTRLTVT.